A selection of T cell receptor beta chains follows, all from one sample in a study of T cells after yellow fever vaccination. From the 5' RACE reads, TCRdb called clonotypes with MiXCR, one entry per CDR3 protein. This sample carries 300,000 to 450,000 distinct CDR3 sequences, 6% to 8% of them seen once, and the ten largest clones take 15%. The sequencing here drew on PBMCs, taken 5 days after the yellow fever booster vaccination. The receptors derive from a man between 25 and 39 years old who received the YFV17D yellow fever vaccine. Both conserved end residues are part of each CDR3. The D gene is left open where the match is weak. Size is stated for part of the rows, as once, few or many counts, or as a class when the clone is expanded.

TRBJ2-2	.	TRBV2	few	TGTGCCAGCAGGCATACCGGGACTCCTCGGTTCGTCGGGGAGCTGTTTTTT	CASRHTGTPRFVGELFF
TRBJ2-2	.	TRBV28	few	TGTGCCGCCGCCCGGGACGGCGGATACACCGGGGAGCTGTTTTTT	CAAARDGGYTGELFF
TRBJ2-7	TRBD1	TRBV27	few	TGTGCCAGCAGTTTTCCCAACCCCGGGACAGGGGTGGTCTACGAGCAGTACTTC	CASSFPNPGTGVVYEQYF
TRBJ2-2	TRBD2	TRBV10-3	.	TGTGCCATCAGACCAAGCGGGAGTGAGACCGGGGAGCTGTTTTTT	CAIRPSGSETGELFF
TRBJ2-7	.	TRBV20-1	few	TGCAGTGCTAGAGCCTTGGACCCCGTCGGGACACCCAAGGAGTACGAGCAGTACTTC	CSARALDPVGTPKEYEQYF
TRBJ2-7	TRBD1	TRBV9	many	TGTGCCAGTAGTCCAGGGGGCGACTCCTACGAGCAGTACTTC	CASSPGGDSYEQYF
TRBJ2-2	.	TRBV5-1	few	TGCGCCAGCAGCGGGACCACAAACACCGGGGAGCTGTTTTTT	CASSGTTNTGELFF
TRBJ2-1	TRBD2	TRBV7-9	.	TGTGCCAGCAGCTCTACTAGCGGCGATGACAATGAGCAGTTCTTC	CASSSTSGDDNEQFF
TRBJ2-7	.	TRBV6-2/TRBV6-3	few	TGTGCCAGCAGAGAAATCCGGGACTCAAGCTCCTACGAGCAGTACTTC	CASREIRDSSSYEQYF
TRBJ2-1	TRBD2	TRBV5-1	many	TGCGCCAGCAGCTTGGTTCTAGCGGGGAATAATGAGCAGTTCTTC	CASSLVLAGNNEQFF
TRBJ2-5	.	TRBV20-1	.	TGCAGTGCGCTACCGGCGGGGAAAGAGACCCAGTACTTC	CSALPAGKETQYF
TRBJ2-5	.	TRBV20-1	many	TGCAGTGCTGGGGGGGAGACCCAGTACTTC	CSAGGETQYF
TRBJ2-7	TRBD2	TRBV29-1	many	TGCAGCGTTGGCCGCGGGACTAACTCCTACGAGCAGTACTTC	CSVGRGTNSYEQYF
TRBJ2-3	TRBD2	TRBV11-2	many	TGTGCCAGCAGCCTACGGACTAGCGGGGGGCTGGGCACAGATACGCAGTATTTT	CASSLRTSGGLGTDTQYF
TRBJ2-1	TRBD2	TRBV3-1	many	TGTGCCAGCAGCCTGGGGACTAGCGGGAGGGGTGAGCAGTTCTTC	CASSLGTSGRGEQFF
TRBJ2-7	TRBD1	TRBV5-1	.	TGCGCCAGCAGCTTGGCCCCGAACAGGGGCCATGCCTACGAGCAGTACTTC	CASSLAPNRGHAYEQYF
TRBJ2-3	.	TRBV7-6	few	TGTGCCAGCAGCTCCCTGGGAGATACGCAGTATTTT	CASSSLGDTQYF
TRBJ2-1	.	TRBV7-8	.	TGTGCCAGCAGCAGAAACCCGAGAGTTGAGCAGTTCTTC	CASSRNPRVEQFF
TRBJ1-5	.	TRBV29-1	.	TGCAGCGTAATTATTGGCGGCAATCAGCCCCAGCATTTT	CSVIIGGNQPQHF
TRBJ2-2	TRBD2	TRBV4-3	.	TGCGCCAGCAGCCCCGGACTAGCGGTGAACACCGGGGAGCTGTTTTTT	CASSPGLAVNTGELFF
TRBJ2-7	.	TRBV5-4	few	TGTGCCAGCAGCTTGGCAGGGGGGGGCGTCTACGAGCAGTACTTC	CASSLAGGGVYEQYF
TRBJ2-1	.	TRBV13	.	TGTGCCAGCAGTCGAACTAGGGGGAGTCCCTATGAGCAGTTCTTC	CASSRTRGSPYEQFF
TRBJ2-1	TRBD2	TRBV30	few	TGTGCCTGGAGTGTGGTTTGGGGACTAGGATACAATGAGCAGTTCTTC	CAWSVVWGLGYNEQFF
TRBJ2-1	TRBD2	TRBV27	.	TGTGCCAGCAGTTTATCGGGCGGGGGGACGGAATACAATGAGCAGTTCTTC	CASSLSGGGTEYNEQFF
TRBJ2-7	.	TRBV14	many	TGTGCCAGCAGCCAATTCATACAGGCCCGCGGCCTCGACGAGCAGTACTTC	CASSQFIQARGLDEQYF
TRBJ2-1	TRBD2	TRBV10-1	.	TGCGCCAGCAGTCCCAATAGCGGGAGGGCCTTAAGCTCCTACAATGAGCAGTTCTTC	CASSPNSGRALSSYNEQFF
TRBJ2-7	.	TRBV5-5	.	TGTGCCAGCAGCCCCGGGCGACTCTGCTACGAGCAGTACTTC	CASSPGRLCYEQYF